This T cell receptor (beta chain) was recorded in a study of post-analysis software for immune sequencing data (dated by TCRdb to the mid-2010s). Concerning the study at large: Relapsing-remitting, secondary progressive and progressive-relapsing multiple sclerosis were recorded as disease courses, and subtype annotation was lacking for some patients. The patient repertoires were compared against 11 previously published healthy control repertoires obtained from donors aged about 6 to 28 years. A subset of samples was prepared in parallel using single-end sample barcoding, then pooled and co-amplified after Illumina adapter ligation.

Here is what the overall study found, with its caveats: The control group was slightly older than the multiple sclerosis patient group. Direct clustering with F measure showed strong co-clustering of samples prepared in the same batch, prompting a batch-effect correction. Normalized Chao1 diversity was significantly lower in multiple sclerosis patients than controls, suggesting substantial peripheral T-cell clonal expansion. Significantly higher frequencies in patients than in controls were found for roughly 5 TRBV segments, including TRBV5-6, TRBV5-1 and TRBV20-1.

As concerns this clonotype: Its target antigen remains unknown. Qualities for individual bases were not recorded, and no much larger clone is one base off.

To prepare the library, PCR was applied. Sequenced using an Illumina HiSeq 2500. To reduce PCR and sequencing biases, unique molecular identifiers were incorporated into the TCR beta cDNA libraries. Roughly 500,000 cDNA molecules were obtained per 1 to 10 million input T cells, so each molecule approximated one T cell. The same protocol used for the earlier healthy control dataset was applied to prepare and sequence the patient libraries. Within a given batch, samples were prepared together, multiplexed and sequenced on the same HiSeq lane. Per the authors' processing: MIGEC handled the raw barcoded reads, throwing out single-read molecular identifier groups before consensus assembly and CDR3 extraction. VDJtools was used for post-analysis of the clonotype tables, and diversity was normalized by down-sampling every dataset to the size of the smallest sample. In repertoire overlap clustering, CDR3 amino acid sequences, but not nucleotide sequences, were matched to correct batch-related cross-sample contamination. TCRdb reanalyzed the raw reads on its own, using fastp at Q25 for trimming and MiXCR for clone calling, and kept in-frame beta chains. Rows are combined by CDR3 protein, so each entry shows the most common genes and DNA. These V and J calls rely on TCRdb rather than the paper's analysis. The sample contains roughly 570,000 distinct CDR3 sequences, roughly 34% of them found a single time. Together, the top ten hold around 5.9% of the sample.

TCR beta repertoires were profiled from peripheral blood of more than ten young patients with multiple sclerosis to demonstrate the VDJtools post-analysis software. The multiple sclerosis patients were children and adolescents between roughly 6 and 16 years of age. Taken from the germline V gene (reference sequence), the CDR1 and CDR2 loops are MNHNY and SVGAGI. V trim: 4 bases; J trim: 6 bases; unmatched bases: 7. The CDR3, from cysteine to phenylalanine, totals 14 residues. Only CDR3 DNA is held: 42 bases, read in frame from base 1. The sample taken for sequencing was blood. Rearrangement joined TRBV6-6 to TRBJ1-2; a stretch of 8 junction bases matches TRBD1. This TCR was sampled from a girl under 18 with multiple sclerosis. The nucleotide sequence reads TGTGCCAGCAGTTTCCGGGACAGGCTAGATGGCTACACCTTC. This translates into CASSFRDRLDGYTF.